A single sample gave rise to the 20 T cell receptor beta chains below, sequenced in a study of T cell responses to AZD1222 COVID-19 vaccine. Profiling relied on immunoSEQ multiplex PCR, and the TCRdb table lists in-frame clones only, not all of them. In the table there are roughly 100,000 clones, around 91% of which are singletons. The starting material was peripheral blood, obtained 28 days after the second AZD1222 dose. The receptors come from an adult who received the AZD1222 COVID-19 vaccine.

The rearrangement joins TRBV7-9 to TRBJ2-5, with 9 bases aligning to TRBD1. V lost 3 bases and J lost 12; bases outside the gene matches: 2. Germline values: CDR1 SEHNR, CDR2 FQNEAQ (reference sequence). The CDR3 is 11 amino acids. Here the CDR3 reads CASSFRDREYF. The CDR3 DNA reads as TGTGCCAGCAGCTTTAGGGACAGGGAGTACTTC.

The chain is built from TRBV6-6 and TRBJ1-2; D is possibly TRBD1 (5 bases). V lost 0 bases and J 6 bases, leaving 8 bases between the germline ends. Germline assignment: CDR1 MNHNY and CDR2 SVGAGI (reference sequence). This CDR3 is built from 13 residues. In DNA form, the CDR3 reads TGTGCCAGCAGTTACTCGCAGGGACATGGCTACACCTTC. Its protein product is CASSYSQGHGYTF.

J is TRBJ1-1 and V is TRBV6-5, with no clear D. Germline V CDR1 and CDR2: MNHEY, SVGAGI. The CDR3 totals 15 residues. Deletions cut 8 bases from V and 1 base from J, with 17 bases between. The CDR3 nucleotides are TGTGCCAGCGGACGAAAGGGTCGGAGGAACACTGAAGCTTTCTTT. Translated, it gives CASGRKGRRNTEAFF.

The V and J genes are TRBV19 and TRBJ2-5, with 7 positions matching TRBD1. From germline, CDR1 is LNHDA and CDR2 SQIVND (reference sequence). After removal of 0 bases from V and 4 bases from J, the junction contained 2 bases not matched to a gene. This CDR3 comprises 14 residues. The chain's CDR3 is CASSIEGQPETQYF. CDR3 DNA: TGTGCCAGTAGTATAGAGGGACAGCCAGAGACCCAGTACTTC.

The CDR3 sequence: CSVLTVLNYGYTF. The CDR3 DNA follows: TGCAGCGTCTTGACGGTACTTAACTATGGCTACACCTTC. The genes are TRBV29-1 and TRBJ1-2; no clear D. CDR1 is SQVTM and CDR2 is ANQGSEA in the germline V gene. The ends were cut back, 6 bases at V and 1 base at J, with 12 bases in the middle. The CDR3 length is 13 residues.

The chain recombines TRBV9 with TRBJ2-6; D gene uncertain. This CDR3 is built from 15 residues. Germline-derived CDR1 and CDR2 are SGDLS and YYNGEE. Between the trimmed V and J ends, which lost 0 bases and 0 bases, there was a span of 4 bases. The CDR3, as DNA: TGTGCCAGCAGCGTAGACCTCTCTGGGGCCAACGTCCTGACTTTC. The encoded protein is CASSVDLSGANVLTF.

The gene calls are TRBV2 and TRBJ2-5, with a tentative D call TRBD2 (6 bases). V was clipped by 8 bases and J by 4 bases, with 14 bases between them. This CDR3 region has 13 residues. Per germline, CDR1 SNHLY and CDR2 FYNNEI. For the CDR3, the DNA is TGTGCCAGCGTAGGAGGGATCTTAGAGACCCAGTACTTC. Residues: CASVGGILETQYF.

The J gene is TRBJ1-2, the V gene TRBV28; tentatively, D is TRBD1 (6 bases). There are 14 residues in the CDR3. V lost 7 bases and J lost 4, with 16 bases in between. The germline CDR1 and CDR2 sequences are MDHEN and SYDVKM. The CDR3 here is CASITAGAPYGYTF. CDR3 coding DNA: TGTGCCAGCATCACCGCGGGGGCCCCCTATGGCTACACCTTC.

This chain joins TRBV14 and TRBJ2-3, with TRBD1 as a possible D gene (5 bases). The CDR3 runs to 16 residues. The ends were cut back, 7 bases at V and 4 bases at J, with 21 bases in the middle. Germline V lookup: CDR1 SGHDN, CDR2 FVKESK. The CDR3 sequence: CASKGIKGPRADTQYF. DNA of the CDR3: TGTGCCAGCAAGGGGATTAAAGGCCCACGGGCAGATACGCAGTATTTT.

The rearrangement links TRBV19 to TRBJ1-5, with 8 positions matching TRBD1. The junction had 14 bases not matched to a gene; V was cut back by 7 bases and J by 6 bases. CDR1 is LNHDA, CDR2 SQIVND, per germline (reference sequence). The CDR3 has 16 amino acids. The CDR3 region has the DNA TGTGCCAGTAAGGACCAGCAGGGGGCGCTCGGTCAGCCCCAGCATTTT. Translation gives CASKDQQGALGQPQHF. Complete variable domain (other parts from reference TRBV19 and TRBJ1-5): DGGITQSPKYLFRKEGQNVTLSCEQNLNHDAMYWYRQDPGQGLRLIYYSQIVNDFQKGDIAEGYSVSREKKESFPLTVTSAQKNPTAFYLCASKDQQGALGQPQHFGDGTRLSIL.

The chain combines TRBV7-3 with TRBJ1-1; TRBD1 matches at 10 bases. V was pared by 6 bases and J by 7 bases, with 8 bases of the junction left unmatched. CDR3 length: 14 residues. CDR1 and CDR2 from the germline V gene are SGHTA and FQGTGA. The CDR3 spells CASRKGQGPYEAFF. CDR3 DNA sequence: TGTGCCAGCAGGAAGGGACAGGGGCCTTATGAAGCTTTCTTT.

The chain recombines TRBV20-1 with TRBJ2-1; TRBD1 or TRBD2 may be the D gene (5 bases each). Germline CDR1 and CDR2: DFQATT and SNEGSKA (reference sequence). This CDR3 is built from 11 residues. The V and J ends lost 3 bases and 12 bases respectively, with 12 bases between them. The CDR3: CSARRGAGQFF. The CDR3 coding sequence is TGCAGTGCTAGGAGGGGTGCAGGGCAGTTCTTC.

The chain combines TRBV6-5 with TRBJ2-3; 10 nucleotides line up with TRBD2. Germline CDR1 MNHEY, CDR2 SVGAGI. V gave up 2 bases and J gave up 7 bases; unmatched junction bases: 6. CDR3 length equals 15 residues. CDR3 region: CASSYERGGRNTQYF. In DNA form, the CDR3 reads TGTGCCAGCAGTTACGAGCGGGGGGGCCGGAATACGCAGTATTTT.

This CDR3 is CASSLAYQPQHF. CDR3 in DNA: TGTGCCAGCAGTTTGGCTTATCAGCCCCAGCATTTT. The gene calls are TRBV12-3 or TRBV12-4 and TRBJ1-5; D gene ambiguous. The CDR3 loop spans 12 amino acids. The V and J ends lost 3 bases and 5 bases respectively, with 5 bases between them.

This chain joins TRBV5-1 and TRBJ1-4; D is uncertain. CDR1 is SGHRS and CDR2 is YFSETQ in the germline V gene. The ends were cut back, 0 bases at V and 0 bases at J, with 3 bases in the middle. The CDR3 length is 14 residues. The CDR3 DNA follows: TGCGCCAGCAGCTTGGCAGCAACTAATGAAAAACTGTTTTTT. It translates to CASSLAATNEKLFF.

This rearrangement joins TRBV7-8 to TRBJ1-1; D is unresolved. Germline lookup yields CDR1 SGHVS and CDR2 FQNEAQ. V was cut by 3 bases and J by 1 base, with 6 bases left in between. This CDR3 is 13 amino acids long. In DNA, the CDR3 is TGTGCCAGCAGCTTGGTGGAGAACACTGAAGCTTTCTTT. As protein: CASSLVENTEAFF.

The chain joins TRBV5-4 to TRBJ2-7; TRBD2 might be the D (6 bases). The V end was cut by 4 bases, the J end by 5 bases, with 16 bases between. Germline V lookup: CDR1 SGHNT, CDR2 YYREEE (reference sequence). The CDR3 length is 14 residues. CDR3 sequence: CASSPQRVLHEQYF. In DNA, the CDR3 is TGTGCCAGCAGCCCCCAGCGGGTCCTACACGAGCAGTACTTC. Full variable domain (missing parts from reference TRBV5-4 and TRBJ2-7): ETGVTQSPTHLIKTRGQQVTLRCSSQSGHNTVSWYQQALGQGPQFIFQYYREEENGRGNFPPRFSGLQFPNYSSELNVNALELDDSALYLCASSPQRVLHEQYFGPGTRLTVT.

The chain uses TRBV25-1 and TRBJ1-6; possibly TRBD1 for D (6 bases). V lost 4 bases to trimming and J lost 14 bases, with 18 bases between them. There are 14 residues in the CDR3. CDR1 is MGHDK, CDR2 SYGVNS, per germline. The CDR3 sequence: CASSANREWWALHF. CDR3 coding DNA: TGTGCCAGCAGTGCAAACAGGGAATGGTGGGCCCTCCACTTT.

The V gene is TRBV20-1, the J gene TRBJ1-2; D gene unclear. The germline V gene encodes CDR1 DFQATT and CDR2 SNEGSKA (reference sequence). Trimming left V 3 bases short and J 8 bases short, with 16 bases between. This CDR3 is 13 amino acids long. The CDR3, as DNA: TGCAGTGCTAGTCCTCGGGCGGAGAGGGGCTACACCTTC. It translates to CSASPRAERGYTF.

J is TRBJ1-2 and V is TRBV25-1; no clear D gene. Germline V CDR1 and CDR2: MGHDK, SYGVNS. This CDR3 spans 13 amino acids. The V end lost 6 bases, the J end lost 3 bases, and 11 bases lay between the germline ends. CDR3 sequence: CASSSSGDYGYTF. In nucleotides, the CDR3 is TGTGCCAGCAGCTCCAGTGGGGACTATGGCTACACCTTC.